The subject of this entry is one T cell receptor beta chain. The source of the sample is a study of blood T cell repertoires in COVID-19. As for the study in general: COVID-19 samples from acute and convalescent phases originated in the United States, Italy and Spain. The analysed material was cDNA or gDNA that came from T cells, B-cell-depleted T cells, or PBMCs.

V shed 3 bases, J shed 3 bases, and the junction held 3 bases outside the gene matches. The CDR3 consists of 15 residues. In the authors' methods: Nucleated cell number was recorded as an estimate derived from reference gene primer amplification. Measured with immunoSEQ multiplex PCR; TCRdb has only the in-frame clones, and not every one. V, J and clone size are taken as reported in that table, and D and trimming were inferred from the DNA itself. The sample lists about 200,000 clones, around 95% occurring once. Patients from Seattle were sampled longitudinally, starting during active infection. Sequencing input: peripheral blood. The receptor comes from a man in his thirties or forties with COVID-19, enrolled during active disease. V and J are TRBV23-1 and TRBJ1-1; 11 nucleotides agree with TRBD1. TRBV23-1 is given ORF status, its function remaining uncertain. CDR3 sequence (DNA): TGCGCCAGCAGTCATAGGGACAGGGGGTACACTGAAGCTTTCTTT. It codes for CASSHRDRGYTEAFF.